Below are 10 T cell receptor beta chains sequenced from a single sample in a study of Ad26.COV2.S vaccination and SARS-CoV-2 variants. TCRdb's copy holds only in-frame clones and misses some; the assay was immunoSEQ multiplex PCR. The sample comprises roughly 420,000 clones, roughly 90% of which are singletons, and 3.5% to 4% rests with the top ten. Described treatment: about 20 received Ad26.COV2.S at low or high dose, single or two shots; 5 received placebo; per-sample allocation not given. Sampling occurred on day 63 after the first vaccine or placebo injection. The specimen was peripheral blood, collected in a trial of Ad26.COV2.S vaccine versus placebo. These receptors were obtained from a person between 18 and 65 years old who received the Ad26.COV2.S COVID-19 vaccine or a placebo.

The chain has TRBV5-6 and TRBJ2-7; D is uncertain. Germline CDR1 and CDR2: SGHDT and YYEEEE. V lost 4 bases to trimming and J lost 3 bases, with 11 bases between them. This CDR3 spans 13 amino acids. The CDR3 loop is CASSPNKDYEQYF. CDR3 in DNA: TGTGCCAGCAGCCCAAACAAAGACTACGAGCAGTACTTC.

The chain combines TRBV3-1 (or the pseudogene TRBV3-2) with TRBJ1-2; perhaps TRBD1 as D (5 bases). Germline V CDR1 and CDR2: LGHDT, YNNKEL (reference sequence). Trimming removed 4 bases at V and 2 bases at J, with 14 bases between. There are 15 residues in the CDR3. The CDR3 protein is CASSRHEGLNYGYTF. DNA of the CDR3: TGTGCCAGCAGCCGTCATGAGGGGCTCAACTATGGCTACACCTTC.

The gene calls are TRBV27 and TRBJ1-1, with a possible D match to TRBD1 (5 bases). Germline lookup yields CDR1 MNHEY and CDR2 SMNVEV (reference sequence). The CDR3 spans 17 residues. V was trimmed by 0 bases and J by 7 bases, leaving 21 bases between them. This chain's CDR3 is CASSLSWGGGFGGEAFF. The CDR3 coding sequence is TGTGCCAGCAGTTTATCGTGGGGTGGGGGATTTGGGGGTGAAGCTTTCTTT.

This clone appeared a single time. The chain recombines TRBV27 with TRBJ1-6; 12 positions match TRBD1. This CDR3 contains 14 residues. The V segment lost 7 bases and the J segment 9 bases; nucleotides outside the gene matches: 4. Germline values: CDR1 MNHEY, CDR2 SMNVEV (reference sequence). This CDR3 reads CASTAGQGASPLHF. The CDR3 region has the DNA TGTGCCAGCACCGCGGGACAGGGGGCTTCACCCCTCCACTTT.

The gene calls are TRBV14 and TRBJ1-1; D ambiguous. The CDR3 spans 11 residues. V was trimmed by 4 bases and J by 2 bases, leaving 2 bases between them. From germline, CDR1 is SGHDN and CDR2 FVKESK. CDR3 sequence reads: CASSLNTEAFF. The CDR3 DNA sequence: TGTGCCAGCAGCCTCAACACTGAAGCTTTCTTT.

The chain carries TRBV4-1 and TRBJ2-3, with a possible D match to TRBD1 (6 bases). Trimming cost V 2 bases and J 0 bases, with 12 bases left between them. Germline V gives CDR1 MGHRA, CDR2 YSYEKL. CDR3 length: 16 amino acids. This chain's CDR3 is CASSQFDRHSTDTQYF. The CDR3 DNA sequence: TGCGCCAGCAGCCAATTTGACAGGCATAGCACAGATACGCAGTATTTT.

This clone was observed once. V gene TRBV3-1 (or the pseudogene TRBV3-2) combines with J gene TRBJ2-3, with 9 bases fitting TRBD2. Per the germline V gene, CDR1 is LGHDT and CDR2 is YNNKEL (reference sequence). Trimming at V came to 4 bases and at J to 2 bases, leaving 7 bases not matched to a gene. This CDR3 is built from 16 residues. The CDR3 nucleotides read TGTGCCAGCAGCCGAATGGCTAGCGGGACCACAGATACGCAGTATTTT. Amino acids: CASSRMASGTTDTQYF.

The chain recombines TRBV4-1 with TRBJ2-2, with 9 bases that match TRBD1. The CDR3 is 16 residues long. V shed 4 bases, J shed 0 bases, and the junction held 3 bases outside the gene matches. Germline V lookup: CDR1 MGHRA, CDR2 YSYEKL. CDR3 sequence: CASSPTGGANTGELFF. The CDR3 DNA sequence: TGCGCCAGCAGCCCTACAGGGGGCGCGAACACCGGGGAGCTGTTTTTT.

The chain combines TRBV9 with TRBJ2-1; D not resolved. CDR3 size: 10 residues. In germline, CDR1 is SGDLS, CDR2 YYNGEE. The V gene lost 3 bases and the J gene lost 13 bases, with 8 bases spanning the gap. CDR3 nucleotide sequence: TGTGCCAGCAGCGGGGAACGACAGTTCTTC. Protein sequence: CASSGERQFF.

The chain recombines TRBV27 with TRBJ1-6; D is uncertain. Germline V gene sequence: CDR1 MNHEY, CDR2 SMNVEV (reference sequence). This CDR3 contains 15 residues. V lost 5 bases and J 9 bases, leaving 17 bases between the germline ends. The CDR3 DNA reads as TGTGCCAGCAGTAAAAAGGACGGGCCCCGTTCACCCCTCCACTTT. It codes for CASSKKDGPRSPLHF.